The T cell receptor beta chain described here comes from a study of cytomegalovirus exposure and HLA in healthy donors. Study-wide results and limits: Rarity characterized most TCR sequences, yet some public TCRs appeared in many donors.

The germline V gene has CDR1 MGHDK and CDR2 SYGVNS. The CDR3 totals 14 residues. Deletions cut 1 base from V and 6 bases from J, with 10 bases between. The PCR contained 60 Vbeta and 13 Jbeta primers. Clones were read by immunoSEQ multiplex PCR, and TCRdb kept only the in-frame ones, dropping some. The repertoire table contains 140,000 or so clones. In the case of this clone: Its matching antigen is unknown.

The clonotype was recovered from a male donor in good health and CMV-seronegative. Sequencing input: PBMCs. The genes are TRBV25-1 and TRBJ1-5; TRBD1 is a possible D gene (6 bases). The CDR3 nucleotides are TGTGCCAGCAGTGAATTGGGGGCTGGTCAGCCCCAGCATTTT. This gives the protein CASSELGAGQPQHF.